The rows below give T cell receptor beta chains drawn from one sample of a study of T cells in Graves' hyperthyroidism and ophthalmopathy. MiXCR was run by TCRdb on the multiplex PCR reads, yielding one entry per CDR3 protein. The sample shows fewer than 650,000 distinct CDR3 sequences, around 14% of them seen only once. The material sequenced was blood. The receptors here all came from a woman aged 25 to 39 with Graves' hyperthyroidism that later progressed to Graves' ophthalmopathy. Both conserved end residues are part of each CDR3. Each record gives: D gene, J gene, clone size, V gene, CDR3 DNA, CDR3 protein. D genes are given only for firm matches. Size is omitted from some rows. Given values are once, few, many or a class for expanded clones.

>NA|TRBJ1-1|many|TRBV12-3/TRBV12-4
TGTGCCAGCAGCCGTCCAGACGAGGGAAAAGCTTTCTTT
CASSRPDEGKAFF
>NA|TRBJ1-1|many|TRBV2
TGTGCCAGCAGTGATGGACACCAAATGAACACTGAAGCTTTCTTT
CASSDGHQMNTEAFF
>NA|TRBJ2-7|NA|TRBV4-1
TGCGCCAGCAGCCAAAACGGACACGGGCCCTACGAGCAGTACTTC
CASSQNGHGPYEQYF
>NA|TRBJ1-5|many|TRBV6-1
TGTGCCAGTAGACAGTCCTATAGCAATCAGCCCCAGCATTTT
CASRQSYSNQPQHF
>TRBD1|TRBJ2-7|many|TRBV12-3/TRBV12-4
TGTGCCAGCAGTTTAACGGGACAGGGGCCCTACGAGCAGTACTTC
CASSLTGQGPYEQYF
>TRBD1|TRBJ1-1|many|TRBV6-1
TGTGCCAGCAGCACGGGGACAGGGGAAACTGAAGCTTTCTTT
CASSTGTGETEAFF
>NA|TRBJ2-5|many|TRBV6-2/TRBV6-3
TGTGCCAGCAGTTCCTCGGACCTGGTGATGGGAGAGACCCAGTACTTC
CASSSSDLVMGETQYF
>NA|TRBJ2-1|many|TRBV27
TGTGCCAGCAATGTGGGACCTTACAATGAGCAGTTCTTC
CASNVGPYNEQFF
>TRBD2|TRBJ2-7|many|TRBV28
TGTGCCAGCATTAGCGGGAGCAGCTCCTACGAGCAGTACTTC
CASISGSSSYEQYF
>NA|TRBJ2-3|many|TRBV20-1
TGCACTTCGGCAGGTCTAACAGATACGCAGTATTTT
CTSAGLTDTQYF
>TRBD1|TRBJ1-6|many|TRBV9
TGTGCCAGCAGCGCCTCGGGGGACAGCTATAATTCACCCCTCCACTTT
CASSASGDSYNSPLHF
>TRBD2|TRBJ2-1|many|TRBV19
TGTGCCAGTAGTGCGGGACTAGCGGGGGAGAATGAGCAGTTCTTC
CASSAGLAGENEQFF
>TRBD2|TRBJ2-1|NA|TRBV20-1
TGCAGTGCTGATAGCGGGATCTCCTACAATGAGCAGTTCTTC
CSADSGISYNEQFF
>NA|TRBJ2-6|many|TRBV12-3/TRBV12-4
TGTGCCAGCGGACAGTTCTCTGGGGCCAACGTCCTGACTTTC
CASGQFSGANVLTF
>TRBD1|TRBJ1-1|NA|TRBV24-1
TGTGCCACCAGTGATAGGACAGGGAACACTGAAGCTTTCTTT
CATSDRTGNTEAFF
>NA|TRBJ2-7|many|TRBV30
TGTGCCTGGAGTGTTGGCTACGAGCAGTACTTC
CAWSVGYEQYF
>TRBD2|TRBJ2-3|many|TRBV6-5
TGTGCCAGCAGTTACTCTACTAGCGGGAGTGGCGGGTTTAGGGATACGCAGTATTTT
CASSYSTSGSGGFRDTQYF
>TRBD2|TRBJ2-1|NA|TRBV2
TGTGCCAGCAGTGATATTGGACTAGCGGGAGCCAATGAGCAGTTCTTC
CASSDIGLAGANEQFF
>NA|TRBJ1-1|many|TRBV6-1
TGTGCCAGCAGTTTTTTTTCCCAGACGGACAGTGCCAGTTTCACTGAAGCTTTCTTT
CASSFFSQTDSASFTEAFF
>TRBD2|TRBJ2-3|many|TRBV27
TGTGCCAGCAGTTTAGTCCCCCCGTCCCTTCTAGCGGGACCTGGAGATACGCAGTATTTT
CASSLVPPSLLAGPGDTQYF
>NA|TRBJ1-1|NA|TRBV7-3
TGTGCCAGCAGCTCCCGACAGGCGGTGAACACTGAAGCTTTCTTT
CASSSRQAVNTEAFF
>TRBD2|TRBJ2-1|many|TRBV7-2
TGTGCCAGCAGCTTCGGACTAGCGGTCGATGAGCAGTTCTTC
CASSFGLAVDEQFF
>TRBD2|TRBJ2-7|NA|TRBV29-1
TGCAGCGTTGGGAAAGGGACTAGCGGCACTTACTACGAGCAGTACTTC
CSVGKGTSGTYYEQYF
>NA|TRBJ2-2|many|TRBV6-1
TGTGCCAGCAGTATCGGGAGACTGAACACCGGGGAGCTGTTTTTT
CASSIGRLNTGELFF
>NA|TRBJ1-1|NA|TRBV7-3
TGTGCCAGCAGCCCGGACAGCCCCACTGAAGCTTTCTTT
CASSPDSPTEAFF
>NA|TRBJ1-6|many|TRBV7-9
TGTGCCAGCAGCTTAGGGCTGGGGGCACGGAATTCACCCCTCCACTTT
CASSLGLGARNSPLHF
>NA|TRBJ2-3|few|TRBV5-1
TGCGCCAGCAGCCCCGTAGCGGTTAGCACAGATACGCAGTATTTT
CASSPVAVSTDTQYF
>TRBD1|TRBJ2-3|many|TRBV6-1
TGTGCCAGCAGTGTTACAGGGGAAGGAGATACGCAGTATTTT
CASSVTGEGDTQYF
>NA|TRBJ2-3|NA|TRBV11-3
TGTGCCAGCACCCAGACAGGCCATACGCAGTATTTT
CASTQTGHTQYF
>NA|TRBJ2-1|few|TRBV5-1
TGCGCCAGCACCGACTCTATGGAGCAGTTCTTC
CASTDSMEQFF
>NA|TRBJ2-7|NA|TRBV6-2/TRBV6-3
TGTGCCAGCAGTTACTCTTATTCTGCGGGAACTACCTACGAGCAGTACTTC
CASSYSYSAGTTYEQYF
>TRBD2|TRBJ2-3|NA|TRBV12-3/TRBV12-4
TGTGCCAGCAGCCAAGACCCGCGGGGGGGGGATACGCAGTATTTT
CASSQDPRGGDTQYF
>NA|TRBJ2-5|NA|TRBV24-1
TGTGCCACCAGTGATTTGTCGACCGGAGGGGAGACCCAGTACTTC
CATSDLSTGGETQYF
>NA|TRBJ1-2|many|TRBV12-3/TRBV12-4
TGTGCCAGCAGTCCGGACCGGACCGAAAGAAACTATGGCTACACCTTC
CASSPDRTERNYGYTF
>NA|TRBJ1-5|many|TRBV28
TGTGCCAGCAGGCCGACCGGGGCGACCAGCAATCAGCCCCAGCATTTT
CASRPTGATSNQPQHF
>NA|TRBJ2-5|few|TRBV5-4
TGTGCCAGCAGCAAGGACCAGGGGGAGACCCAGTACTTC
CASSKDQGETQYF
>TRBD1|TRBJ1-2|many|TRBV7-3
TGTGCCAGCAGCCCAGCAAGAAACAGGGGGGGGCCGGGAGGCTACACCTTC
CASSPARNRGGPGGYTF
>TRBD2|TRBJ2-3|NA|TRBV7-9
TGTGCCAGCAGCTTTAGGCTAGCGGGAGGCACCTACCTGCGAGATACGCAGTATTTT
CASSFRLAGGTYLRDTQYF
>TRBD1|TRBJ2-3|many|TRBV12-3/TRBV12-4
TGTGCCAGCAGTTCTAAGGACAGGGACACAGATACGCAGTATTTT
CASSSKDRDTDTQYF
>NA|TRBJ2-5|many|TRBV12-3/TRBV12-4
TGTGCCAGCAGGGACGGTCGGGGAGGGGGGCTGACCCAGTACTTC
CASRDGRGGGLTQYF